This T cell receptor beta chain derives from a study of shared clonotypes between healthy human individuals. The V gene's germline CDR1 is SGHAT and CDR2 FQNNGV. There are 16 residues in the CDR3. Trimming removed 5 bases from V and 3 bases from J; junction bases left unmatched: 8. This table comes from immunoSEQ multiplex PCR, and its TCRdb copy is limited to in-frame clones, with some not included. Counted here are 2 million to 2.5 million clones, more than 80% occurring once; the ten biggest clones make up 0.39%. Sequenced sample: naive CD4+ T cells from PBMCs. Specified subset: CD45RA+ positively selected. This TCR was sampled from a young man in good health. Some clones in this sample may be carry-over from other donors' samples. The chain employs TRBV11-2 and TRBJ1-5; TRBD1 agrees at 9 bases. CDR3 amino acids: CASSQGGQGYNQPQHF. The CDR3 nucleotides are TGTGCCAGCAGCCAAGGGGGACAGGGTTACAATCAGCCCCAGCATTTT.